The subject of this entry is one T cell receptor beta chain. The PCR contained 60 Vbeta and 13 Jbeta primers. The table came from immunoSEQ multiplex PCR; TCRdb's copy has only in-frame clones and leaves some out. The sample holds fewer than 150,000 clones, roughly 80% seen once. The data were obtained in a study of cytomegalovirus exposure and HLA in healthy donors. The CDR3 sequence is 15 residues long. CDR1 is SEHNR, CDR2 FQNEAQ, per germline (reference sequence). This chain uses TRBV7-9 with TRBJ2-5, with a weak D call TRBD1 (6 bases). The tail of the sequence fits TRBJ2-7 better, so the J call may be wrong. The clonotype comes from a male donor in good health and CMV-seronegative. Sequencing input: PBMCs. The CDR3 sequence is CASSLEGQPSYEQYF. In DNA form, the CDR3 reads TGTGCCAGCAGCTTAGAAGGACAGCCTTCCTACGAGCAGTACTTC.